The present T cell receptor beta chain was sequenced within a study of blood T cell repertoires in COVID-19. Turning to the study itself: Sources were T cells, B-cell-depleted T cells, or PBMCs; the material itself was cDNA or gDNA.

In the authors' workflow: Reference gene primers were amplified, and this amplification served to estimate nucleated cell counts. Clones were read by immunoSEQ multiplex PCR, and TCRdb kept only the in-frame ones, dropping some. For V, J and clone size, that table is used; D and trimming come from the DNA. This sample carries over 75,000 clones, roughly 88% of them seen once, and the ten largest clones take 2.9%. Trimming took 4 bases from V and 0 from J, leaving 7 bases between them. CDR1 SGHAT and CDR2 FQNNGV come from the germline V gene. There are 14 residues in the CDR3. The chain employs TRBV11-2 and TRBJ1-3, with D perhaps matching TRBD1 (5 bases). The sequenced sample was peripheral blood. The sequence derives from a woman older than 75 with acute or convalescent COVID-19. In DNA, the CDR3 is TGTGCCAGCAGCTCGGGGGTCTCTGGAAACACCATATATTTT. Translation gives CASSSGVSGNTIYF.